The subject of this entry is one T cell receptor beta chain. Trimming took 1 base from V and 4 from J, leaving 13 bases between them. CDR1 and CDR2 (germline): SGHTA, FQGNSA. The CDR3 runs to 15 residues. The assay was immunoSEQ multiplex PCR, and TCRdb's table has in-frame clones only and misses some. This table has 100,000 to 150,000 clones, approximately 88% appearing once. The record originates from a study of T cell responses to AZD1222 COVID-19 vaccine. On the study more broadly: Timing groups of about 4 and about 12 weeks for second doses were pooled.

The specimen was peripheral blood, collected on day 0 of AZD1222 vaccination. The rearrangement links TRBV7-2 to TRBJ1-2; D may be TRBD1 (6 bases). The TCR comes from an adult in good health. CDR3 protein: CASSLDPSGVYGYTF. CDR3 nucleotides: TGTGCCAGCAGCTTAGATCCCTCAGGGGTCTATGGCTACACCTTC.